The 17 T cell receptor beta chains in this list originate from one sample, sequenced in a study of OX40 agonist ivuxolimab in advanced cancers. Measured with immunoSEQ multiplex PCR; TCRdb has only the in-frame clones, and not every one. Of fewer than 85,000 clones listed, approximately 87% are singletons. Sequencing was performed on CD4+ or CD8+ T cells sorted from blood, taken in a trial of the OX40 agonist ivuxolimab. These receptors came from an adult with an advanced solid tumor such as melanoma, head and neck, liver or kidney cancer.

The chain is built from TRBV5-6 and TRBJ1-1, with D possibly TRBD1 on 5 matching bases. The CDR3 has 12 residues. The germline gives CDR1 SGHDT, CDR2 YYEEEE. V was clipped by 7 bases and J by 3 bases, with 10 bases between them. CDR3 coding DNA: TGTGCCAGCGGCCGGGGCCACACTGAAGCTTTCTTT. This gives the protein CASGRGHTEAFF.

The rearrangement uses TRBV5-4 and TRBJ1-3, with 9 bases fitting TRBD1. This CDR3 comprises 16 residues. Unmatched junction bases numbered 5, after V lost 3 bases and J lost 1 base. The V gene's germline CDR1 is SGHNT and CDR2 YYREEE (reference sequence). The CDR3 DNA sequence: TGTGCCAGCAGCTGGGGGACAGGGATTTCTGGAAACACCATATATTTT. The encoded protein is CASSWGTGISGNTIYF.

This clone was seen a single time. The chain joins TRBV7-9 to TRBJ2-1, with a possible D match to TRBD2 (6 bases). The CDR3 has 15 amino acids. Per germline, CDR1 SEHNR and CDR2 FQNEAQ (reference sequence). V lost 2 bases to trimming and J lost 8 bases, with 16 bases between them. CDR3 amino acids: CASSLSRGYDDEQFF. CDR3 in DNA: TGTGCCAGCAGCTTAAGTCGGGGGTATGACGATGAGCAGTTCTTC.

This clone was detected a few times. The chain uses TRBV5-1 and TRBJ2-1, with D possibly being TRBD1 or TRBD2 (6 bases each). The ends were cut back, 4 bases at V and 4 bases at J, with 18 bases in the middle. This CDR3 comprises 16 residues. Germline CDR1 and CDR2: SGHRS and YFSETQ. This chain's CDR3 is CASSTGTGGPYNEQFF. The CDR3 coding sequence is TGCGCCAGCAGCACCGGGACTGGGGGGCCTTACAATGAGCAGTTCTTC.

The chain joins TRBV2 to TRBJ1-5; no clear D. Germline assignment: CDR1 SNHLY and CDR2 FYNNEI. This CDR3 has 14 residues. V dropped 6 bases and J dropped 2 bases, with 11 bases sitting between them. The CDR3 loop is CASSRTVGNQPQHF. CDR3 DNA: TGTGCCAGCAGCCGAACGGTGGGCAATCAGCCCCAGCATTTT.

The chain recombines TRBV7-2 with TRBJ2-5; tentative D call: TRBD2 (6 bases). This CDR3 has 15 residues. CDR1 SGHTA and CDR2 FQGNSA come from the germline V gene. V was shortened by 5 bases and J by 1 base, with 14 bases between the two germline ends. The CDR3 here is CASSLRGGTQETQYF. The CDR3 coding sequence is TGTGCCAGCAGCCTGCGGGGCGGGACCCAAGAGACCCAGTACTTC.

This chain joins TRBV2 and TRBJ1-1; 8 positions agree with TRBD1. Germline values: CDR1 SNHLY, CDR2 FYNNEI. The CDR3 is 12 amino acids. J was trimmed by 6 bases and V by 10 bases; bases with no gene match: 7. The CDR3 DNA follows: TGTGCCACCCAACAGGGGGAGGCTGAAGCTTTCTTT. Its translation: CATQQGEAEAFF.

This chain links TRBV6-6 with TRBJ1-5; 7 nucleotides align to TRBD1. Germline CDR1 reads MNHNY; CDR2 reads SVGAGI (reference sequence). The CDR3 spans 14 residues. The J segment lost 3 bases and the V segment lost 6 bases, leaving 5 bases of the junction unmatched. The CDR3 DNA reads TGTGCCAGCAGCACTGGGACAGTCAATCAGCCCCAGCATTTT. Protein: CASSTGTVNQPQHF.

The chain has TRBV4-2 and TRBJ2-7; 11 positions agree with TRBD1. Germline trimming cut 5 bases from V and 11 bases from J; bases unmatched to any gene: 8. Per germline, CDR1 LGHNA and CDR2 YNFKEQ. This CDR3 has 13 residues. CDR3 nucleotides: TGTGCCAGCAGCTTGGACCGGGACAGGGGGAAGTACTTC. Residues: CASSLDRDRGKYF.

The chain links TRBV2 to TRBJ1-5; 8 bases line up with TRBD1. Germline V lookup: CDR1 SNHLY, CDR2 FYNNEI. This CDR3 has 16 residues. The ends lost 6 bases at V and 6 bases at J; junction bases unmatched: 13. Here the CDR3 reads CASSEGQGALGQPQHF. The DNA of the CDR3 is TGTGCCAGCAGCGAGGGGCAGGGGGCGCTGGGTCAGCCCCAGCATTTT. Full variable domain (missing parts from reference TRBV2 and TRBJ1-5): EPEVTQTPSHQVTQMGQEVILRCVPISNHLYFYWYRQILGQKVEFLVSFYNNEISEKSEIFDDQFSVERPDGSNFTLKIRSTKLEDSAMYFCASSEGQGALGQPQHFGDGTRLSIL.

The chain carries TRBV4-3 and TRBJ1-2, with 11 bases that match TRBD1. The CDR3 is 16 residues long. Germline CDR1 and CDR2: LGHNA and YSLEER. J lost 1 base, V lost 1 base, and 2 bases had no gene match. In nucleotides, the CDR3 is TGCGCCAGCAGCCAAGTGGGGACAGGGGGTAACTATGGCTACACCTTC. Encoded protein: CASSQVGTGGNYGYTF.

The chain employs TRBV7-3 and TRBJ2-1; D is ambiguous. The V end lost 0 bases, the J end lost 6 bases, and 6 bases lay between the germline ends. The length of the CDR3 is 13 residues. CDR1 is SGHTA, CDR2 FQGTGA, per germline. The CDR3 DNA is TGTGCCAGCAGCTTAACAGGCGCCAATGAGCAGTTCTTC. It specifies CASSLTGANEQFF.

The CDR3 DNA reads TGCAGCGTTGATGCTAGCGGGGGGGCCGGAGATACGCAGTATTTT. It yields the protein CSVDASGGAGDTQYF. This chain links TRBV29-1 with TRBJ2-3; 12 positions match TRBD2. This CDR3 has 15 residues. Trimming removed 3 bases from V and 5 bases from J; junction bases left unmatched: 6. The germline CDR1 and CDR2 sequences are SQVTM and ANQGSEA.

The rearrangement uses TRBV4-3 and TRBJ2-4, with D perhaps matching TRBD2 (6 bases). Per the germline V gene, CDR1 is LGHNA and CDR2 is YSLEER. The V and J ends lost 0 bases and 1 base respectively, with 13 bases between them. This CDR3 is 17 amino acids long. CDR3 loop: CASSQDGAGSAKNIQYF. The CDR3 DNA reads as TGCGCCAGCAGCCAAGATGGGGCGGGGTCGGCCAAAAACATTCAGTACTTC.

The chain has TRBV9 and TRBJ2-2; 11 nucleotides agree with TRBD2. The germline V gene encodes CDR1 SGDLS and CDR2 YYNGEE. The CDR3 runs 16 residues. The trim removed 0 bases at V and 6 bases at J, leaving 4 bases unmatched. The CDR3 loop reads CASSVEASGGPGELFF. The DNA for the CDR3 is TGTGCCAGCAGCGTAGAGGCTAGCGGGGGGCCCGGGGAGCTGTTTTTT.

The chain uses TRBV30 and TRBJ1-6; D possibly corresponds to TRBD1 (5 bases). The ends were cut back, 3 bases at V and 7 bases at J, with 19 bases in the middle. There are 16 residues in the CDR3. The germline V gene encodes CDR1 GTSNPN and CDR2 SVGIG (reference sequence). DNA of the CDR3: TGTGCCTGGAGGGAGAGGGGACCCGGAGGAAATTCACCCCTCCACTTT. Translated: CAWRERGPGGNSPLHF.

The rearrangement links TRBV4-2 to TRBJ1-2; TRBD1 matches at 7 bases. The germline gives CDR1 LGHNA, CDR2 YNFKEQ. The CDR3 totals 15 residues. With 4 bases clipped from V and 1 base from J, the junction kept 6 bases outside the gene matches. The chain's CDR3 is CASSPDREGNYGYTF. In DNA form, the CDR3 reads TGTGCCAGCAGCCCCGACAGGGAGGGTAACTATGGCTACACCTTC.